This TCR beta chain comes out of a study of T cell changes during pregnancy in multiple sclerosis. TCRdb keeps only in-frame clones here, not all; method: immunoSEQ multiplex PCR. This sample has around 66,000 clones, with 91% found just once. Germline CDR1 is MNHNS and CDR2 is SASEGT. The CDR3 sequence is 13 residues long. Sequencing used peripheral blood, obtained in the third trimester of pregnancy. The J gene is TRBJ2-5, the V gene TRBV6-1, with 9 bases lining up with TRBD2. The receptor comes from a female donor in good health, enrolled as a control in a pregnancy study. CDR3 region: CSVRREGVETQYF. Here the CDR3 DNA reads TGTTCAGTGAGGCGGGAGGGCGTTGAGACCCAGTACTTC.